A single T cell receptor beta chain is shown here with its context. Its antigen is undetermined. The source of the sample is a study of CD8 T cells in Susac syndrome. The study's findings and limits: The number of individuals included in the study's TCR sequencing and HLA analysis was acknowledged as relatively small.

cDNA came from about 0.5 to 1 ug RNA primed by random hexamers. Amplification of TCR beta CDR3 used immunoSEQ multiplex PCR across 54 Vbeta and 13 Jbeta. Using its own MiXCR run on the immunoSEQ multiplex PCR reads, TCRdb lists one record per CDR3 protein. The data hold 50,000 or so distinct CDR3 sequences, with about 92% observed a single time. V shed 3 bases and J shed 0 bases, with 21 bases lying between them. The CDR3 totals 19 residues. Germline V gives CDR1 SGHVS, CDR2 FQNEAQ. Bulk CD8+ and CD4+ cells came from magnetic negative isolation; CD8+ TEMRA by FACS. Sequenced material: CD8+ T cells from PBMCs. The TCR comes from a human donor with multiple sclerosis. This chain uses TRBV7-8 with TRBJ2-1; possibly TRBD1 or TRBD2 for D (6 bases each). As DNA, the CDR3 is TGTGCCAGCAGCTTTGGAGTCGGAGGGGGTGGTTCCTCCTACAATGAGCAGTTCTTC. This translates into CASSFGVGGGGSSYNEQFF.